This T cell receptor (beta chain) comes out of a study of OX40 agonist ivuxolimab in advanced cancers. Repertoires were generated with immunoSEQ multiplex PCR, while TCRdb's copy carries only in-frame clones and drops some. The sample has over 55,000 clones; roughly nine tenths are singletons. The source is an adult with an advanced solid tumor such as melanoma, head and neck, liver or kidney cancer. This specimen consisted of CD4+ or CD8+ T cells sorted from blood, obtained in a trial of the OX40 agonist ivuxolimab.

The DNA for the CDR3 is TGTGCCAGTAGTATATACGTTTTCGGCGGTAATAGCAATCAGCCCCAGCATTTT. It specifies CASSIYVFGGNSNQPQHF. The chain carries TRBV19 and TRBJ1-5; D not certain. Per the germline V gene, CDR1 is LNHDA and CDR2 is SQIVND (reference sequence). This CDR3 comprises 18 residues. Trimming stripped 2 bases from V and 0 bases from J, with 17 bases between. Complete variable domain (other parts from reference TRBV19 and TRBJ1-5): DGGITQSPKYLFRKEGQNVTLSCEQNLNHDAMYWYRQDPGQGLRLIYYSQIVNDFQKGDIAEGYSVSREKKESFPLTVTSAQKNPTAFYLCASSIYVFGGNSNQPQHFGDGTRLSIL.